The sequence of this TCR beta chain was determined in a study of blood T cell repertoires in COVID-19. Whole-study context: In each case, the material was cDNA or gDNA derived from T cells, B-cell-depleted T cells, or PBMCs.

Germline V gene lookup returns CDR1 MGHRA and CDR2 YSYEKL. Between the trimmed V and J ends, which lost 4 bases and 0 bases, there was a span of 10 bases. This CDR3 contains 15 residues. This clone has only one observation. Researchers sorted participants into cohorts using their self-reported clinical history. Symptom resolution, clearance, or two negative PCRs marked donors in Cohort 3 as recovered. Profiling relied on immunoSEQ multiplex PCR, and the TCRdb table lists in-frame clones only, not all of them. The data hold about 170,000 clones, with over 75% observed a single time. This clonotype was sampled from a woman under 30 who had recovered from COVID-19. The chain has TRBV4-1 and TRBJ2-1; D is perhaps TRBD1 (5 bases). Input material: PBMCs or T cells enriched from blood (not recorded which). CDR3 nucleotides: TGCGCCAGCAGCCCCCTTAGGGGCTCCTACAATGAGCAGTTCTTC. It specifies CASSPLRGSYNEQFF.